This TCR beta chain originates from a study of beta chain features in type 1 diabetes (dated by TCRdb to between 2018 and 2020). About the study as a whole: Patients and healthy donors did not differ in mean age, gender distribution, total cell number or subset yield. Whereas all 30 or so donors provided naive and central memory subsets, regulatory and stem cell-like memory subsets were isolated from just 8 patients and roughly eight healthy donors. The study compared the TCRB repertoires of sorted circulating CD4+ T cell subsets in recently diagnosed type 1 diabetes patients with those in matched healthy donors. A total of over 90,000,000 sorted cells were examined across all samples, and a strong correlation was observed between cell number per subset and RNA yield.

The entire isolated RNA was reverse transcribed using the High Capacity cDNA Reverse Transcription Kit, and thus expressed TCRB transcripts were sequenced. Deep immunoSEQ sequencing was applied to naive, central memory and regulatory T cell samples, giving an average of approximately 3.8 million total reads per sample. After sorted cells were lysed in RLT buffer, RNA was extracted with DNase-treated RNeasy Micro or Mini kits, with the choice depending on cell number. Each cell subset was processed separately to prevent cross-contamination, with patient and healthy donor samples processed together. The immunoSEQ multiplex PCR was used to amplify TCRB sequences from cDNA, generating 87-bp fragments that spanned the CDR3 region. Sequencing of the amplicons was performed on the Illumina HiSeq platform. The paper's data handling went like this. PCR bias was corrected computationally using synthetic template baselines, and reads within Hamming distance 2 were collapsed, with unmergeable singletons discarded. Reads were aligned to IMGT to assign V, D and J genes, CDR3 length, and insertions or deletions at six rearrangement sites. Within each subset, clonotype counts were normalized to sorted cell number, after which true diversity and Gini coefficients were computed with the tcR R package. The overlap coefficient, calculated on TCRB nucleotide sequences, was used to quantify repertoire sharing. Out-of-frame TCRB sequences from naive cells were analyzed to stand in for the pre-selection repertoire. TCRdb took over this immuneACCESS table, retaining in-frame rearrangements with V and J assigned. Such tables are incomplete; in checked studies, under half of the missing clones stem from an unresolved V gene, and the remainder is unexplained. Clone size and V and J calls were adopted from that table, with D and trimming inferred from the DNA. Counted in this sample were around 430,000 clones; roughly 30% of them appeared once. The biggest ten clones account for 0.05% to 0.07% of the sample.

A word on this clone: This receptor's antigen is unknown. Base qualities are not at hand, and no much larger clone is one base apart.

Broader findings and caveats from the paper: Fewer insertions and more nucleotide deletions at VDJ recombination sites were observed in patients with type 1 diabetes, implying thymic rearrangement abnormalities. Sequencing cDNA rather than genomic DNA could over-represent highly expressing activated cells, although activation and CD3 levels did not differ between groups. Because small numbers of individuals were included in the HLA sub-analyses, any influence of HLA type on TCRB rearrangement was left unresolved. Naive, central memory and regulatory TCRB repertoires appeared more similar among patients than among healthy donors. Shorter templates might be favored by PCR, yet because patient and control samples were amplified and corrected together, any such skew would affect both groups equally. In all four CD4+ subsets, TCRB CDR3 length was moderately but significantly shorter in type 1 diabetes patients.

V and J are truncated by 2 bases and 1 base respectively, leaving an intervening sequence of 3 bases. CDR1 and CDR2, per the germline V gene, are SNHLY and FYNNEI. Taken from cysteine to phenylalanine, the CDR3 has 13 residues. Solely the CDR3 DNA is kept, with 39 bases framed from the first base. Each donor gave one peripheral blood draw, about 110 mL on average, collected into heparinised tubes. Naive, central memory, regulatory and stem cell-like memory CD4+ T cells were sorted on a BD FACSAria II using a panel including CD45RO, CCR7, CD25, CD127, CD95 and CD27. All sorted populations exceeded 95% purity. PBMCs were isolated immediately by Lymphoprep density gradient centrifugation and stained directly without culture. So that batch effects would be minimized, each experiment stained and sorted samples in pairs, pairing one healthy donor with one patient.

The V and J genes are TRBV2 and TRBJ2-4; the D gene is not confidently resolved. This receptor was obtained from a man younger than 35 in good health. Sequencing used naive CD4+ T cells from blood. The cell subset or site label here, explained by the study, means: true naive CD4+ T cells. The sequenced DNA: TGTGCCAGCAGTGAAAGGGCCAAAAACATTCAGTACTTC. This translates into CASSERAKNIQYF.